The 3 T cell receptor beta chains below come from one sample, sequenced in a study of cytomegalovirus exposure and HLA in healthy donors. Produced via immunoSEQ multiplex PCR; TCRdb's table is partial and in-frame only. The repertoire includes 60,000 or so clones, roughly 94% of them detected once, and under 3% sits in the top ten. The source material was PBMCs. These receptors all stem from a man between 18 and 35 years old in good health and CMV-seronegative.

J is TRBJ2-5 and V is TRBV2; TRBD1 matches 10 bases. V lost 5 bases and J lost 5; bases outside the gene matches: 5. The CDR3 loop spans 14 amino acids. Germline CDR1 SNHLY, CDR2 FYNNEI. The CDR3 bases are TGTGCCAGCAGTTGGGACAGGGGTGGGGAGACCCAGTACTTC. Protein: CASSWDRGGETQYF. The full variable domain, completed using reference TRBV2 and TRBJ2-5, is EPEVTQTPSHQVTQMGQEVILRCVPISNHLYFYWYRQILGQKVEFLVSFYNNEISEKSEIFDDQFSVERPDGSNFTLKIRSTKLEDSAMYFCASSWDRGGETQYFGPGTRLLVL.

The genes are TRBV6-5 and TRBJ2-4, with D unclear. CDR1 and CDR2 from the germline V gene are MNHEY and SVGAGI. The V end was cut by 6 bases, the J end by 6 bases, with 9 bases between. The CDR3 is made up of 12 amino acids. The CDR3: CASRSSGNIQYF. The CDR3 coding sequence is TGTGCCAGCAGGTCTAGTGGAAACATTCAGTACTTC.

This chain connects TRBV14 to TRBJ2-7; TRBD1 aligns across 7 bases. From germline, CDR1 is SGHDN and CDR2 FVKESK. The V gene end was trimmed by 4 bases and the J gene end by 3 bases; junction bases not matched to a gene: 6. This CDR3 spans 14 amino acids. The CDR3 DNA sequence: TGTGCCAGCAGCCCTACCGGGACAGTCTACGAGCAGTACTTC. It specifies CASSPTGTVYEQYF.